This is a list of T cell receptor beta chains from one sample in a study of post-analysis software for immune sequencing data. TCRdb independently ran MiXCR on the PCR reads; one entry per CDR3 protein. The sample lists 750,000 to 950,000 distinct CDR3 sequences; under 70% were seen once. The sample taken for sequencing was blood. These receptors originate from a girl between 10 and 17 years old with multiple sclerosis. The CDR3 runs from the conserved cysteine through the conserved F or W. A D gene is named only where the DNA matches it firmly. Some rows mark clone size as missing; the rest say once, few, many or name a class of expanded clone.

j_call v_call clone_size d_call cdr3_aa cdr3_nt
TRBJ2-1 TRBV6-1 - - CASSQLGTVVGLNNEQFF TGTGCCAGCAGTCAGCTAGGGACCGTAGTTGGATTAAACAATGAGCAGTTCTTC
TRBJ2-5 TRBV28 - TRBD1 CASSFVGQRYQETQYF TGTGCCAGCAGTTTCGTGGGACAGAGGTACCAAGAGACCCAGTACTTC
TRBJ2-7 TRBV20-1 - TRBD1 CSARVPGQGTYEQYF TGCAGTGCTAGGGTGCCGGGACAGGGGACCTACGAGCAGTACTTC
TRBJ2-7 TRBV12-3/TRBV12-4 - - CASTGMPNEQYF TGTGCCAGCACTGGCATGCCCAACGAGCAGTACTTC
TRBJ2-5 TRBV5-1 - - CASSLSRLIEQGVQETQYF TGCGCCAGCAGCTTGTCACGCCTCATCGAACAGGGAGTCCAAGAGACCCAGTACTTC
TRBJ2-1 TRBV3-1 few TRBD2 CASSQVPTLSGSYRNEQFF TGTGCCAGCAGCCAAGTTCCGACCCTTAGCGGGAGCTATAGAAATGAGCAGTTCTTC
TRBJ1-5 TRBV12-3/TRBV12-4 - - CASSLYGKGISNQPQHF TGTGCCAGCAGTTTATATGGGAAGGGGATTAGCAATCAGCCCCAGCATTTT
TRBJ2-5 TRBV7-2 few - CASSITSRETQYF TGTGCCAGCAGCATTACGTCCCGGGAGACCCAGTACTTC
TRBJ2-7 TRBV12-3/TRBV12-4 once - CASDFSVEQYF TGTGCCAGCGATTTCTCCGTCGAGCAGTACTTC
TRBJ2-3 TRBV7-2 - - CASSGPSTQYF TGTGCCAGCAGCGGACCGAGTACGCAGTATTTT
TRBJ1-2 TRBV12-5 - - CASGLGQGPHYGYTF TGTGCTAGTGGTTTGGGGCAGGGACCGCACTATGGCTACACCTTC
TRBJ2-3 TRBV6-1 few - CASSEPGPSTDTQYF TGTGCCAGCAGTGAACCAGGGCCTAGCACAGATACGCAGTATTTT
TRBJ2-1 TRBV11-2 few TRBD2 CASSLDWYSGGSRDEQFF TGTGCCAGCAGCTTAGATTGGTATTCAGGCGGGAGTCGGGATGAGCAGTTCTTC
TRBJ1-2 TRBV4-1 few TRBD1 CASSQPGQAHDGYTF TGCGCCAGCAGCCAGCCAGGACAGGCCCATGATGGCTACACCTTC
TRBJ2-7 TRBV4-2 few - CASSQTPSPISEQYF TGTGCCAGCAGCCAAACCCCAAGTCCCATTTCCGAGCAGTACTTC
TRBJ2-5 TRBV15 - TRBD1 CATSRDLRGQGGQTQYF TGTGCCACCAGCAGAGATCTAAGGGGACAGGGTGGACAGACCCAGTACTTC
TRBJ2-6 TRBV27 - TRBD1 CASSAGQGASGANVLTF TGTGCCAGCAGTGCCGGACAGGGGGCCTCTGGGGCCAACGTCCTGACTTTC
TRBJ2-7 TRBV6-1 few - CASSEQGRSYEQYF TGTGCCAGCAGTGAGCAGGGTAGGTCCTACGAGCAGTACTTC